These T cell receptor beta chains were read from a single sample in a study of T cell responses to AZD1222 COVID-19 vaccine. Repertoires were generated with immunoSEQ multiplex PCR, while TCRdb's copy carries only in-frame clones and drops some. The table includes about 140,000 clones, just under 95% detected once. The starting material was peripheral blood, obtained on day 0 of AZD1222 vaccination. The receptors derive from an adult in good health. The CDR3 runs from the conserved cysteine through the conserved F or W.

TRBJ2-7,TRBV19,CASSNLGGYEQYF
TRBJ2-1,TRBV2,CASGMQLPGLAGTEQFF
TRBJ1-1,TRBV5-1,CASTGTGGAEAFF
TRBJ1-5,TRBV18,CASSPSAGNNQPQHF
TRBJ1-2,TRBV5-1,CASSSTGDNRRYTF
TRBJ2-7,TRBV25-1,CASSPDSRYEQYF
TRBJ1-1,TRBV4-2,CASSQDRFEAFF
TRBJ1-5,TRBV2,CASSEALAGNQPQHF
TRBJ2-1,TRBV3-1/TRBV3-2,CASSPGKGGLARNEQFF
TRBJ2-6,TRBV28,CASPRDRTSGANVLTF
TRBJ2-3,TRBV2,CASSEAQGPDTQYF
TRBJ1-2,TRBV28,CASSLITGTYGYTF
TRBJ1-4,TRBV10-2,CASSEPHRGPTNEKLFF
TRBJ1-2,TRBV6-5,CASSTRDGAGYGYTF
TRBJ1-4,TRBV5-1,CASRPQGSNEKLFF
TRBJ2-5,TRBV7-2,CASAGLAGGQETQYF
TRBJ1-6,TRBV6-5,CASSYSGTGGNSPLHF
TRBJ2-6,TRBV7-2,CASSLGQGAGANVLTF